This T cell receptor beta chain emerged from a study of blood T cell repertoires in COVID-19. Study information: COVID-19 samples from acute and convalescent phases originated in the United States, Italy and Spain.

Clones were sequenced by immunoSEQ multiplex PCR, and TCRdb holds only the in-frame ones, with some missing. Here the sample spans about 140,000 clones, 88% being singletons. CDR3 length equals 14 residues. Germline CDR1 and CDR2: KGHDR and SFDVKD. V was clipped by 10 bases and J by 8 bases; unmatched bases: 10. Source material: peripheral blood. This TCR derives from a man in his 60s with active or convalescent COVID-19. This rearrangement joins TRBV24-1 to TRBJ1-3; 10 nucleotides match TRBD1. The CDR3 nucleotides read TGTGCCACTCAACCCGGGACAGGGGCGGACACCATATATTTT. Encoded protein: CATQPGTGADTIYF.